Shown below are 8 T cell receptor beta chains from a single sample sequenced in a study of blood T cell repertoires in COVID-19. TCRdb's copy holds only in-frame clones and misses some; the assay was immunoSEQ multiplex PCR. Of 85,000 to 95,000 clones in the sample, approximately 90% are singletons; the top ten hold over 0.45%. Sequencing input: peripheral blood. These receptors originate from a man in his 60s with acute or convalescent COVID-19.

This chain joins TRBV27 and TRBJ2-2, with no clear D. This CDR3 region has 15 residues. V gave up 6 bases and J gave up 0 bases, with 11 bases separating them. The germline V gene encodes CDR1 MNHEY and CDR2 SMNVEV (reference sequence). The CDR3 loop reads CASSPWATNTGELFF. For the CDR3, the DNA is TGTGCCAGCAGCCCCTGGGCGACGAACACCGGGGAGCTGTTTTTT.

This clone was detected only once. The V call is TRBV19, the J call TRBJ2-2; 7 nucleotides agree with TRBD2. The CDR3 loop spans 14 amino acids. Germline V gene lookup returns CDR1 LNHDA and CDR2 SQIVND (reference sequence). The V and J ends lost 6 bases and 6 bases, in that order; junction bases with no gene match: 7. DNA of the CDR3: TGTGCCAGTAGCAATACTAGCGCCTCCGGGGAGCTGTTTTTT. The encoded protein is CASSNTSASGELFF.

The V call is TRBV14, the J call TRBJ2-1; D is possibly TRBD1 (5 bases). This CDR3 contains 17 residues. Germline V gives CDR1 SGHDN, CDR2 FVKESK. The ends were cut back, 4 bases at V and 1 base at J, with 17 bases in the middle. The CDR3 region has the DNA TGTGCCAGCAGCCCCCGTCCGGACACCCTTTCCTACAATGAGCAGTTCTTC. This encodes CASSPRPDTLSYNEQFF.

This chain uses TRBV6-1 with TRBJ1-1, with D perhaps TRBD1 (5 bases). Trimming cost V 3 bases and J 1 base, with 9 bases left between them. CDR1 and CDR2 from the germline V gene are MNHNS and SASEGT. The CDR3 contains 14 residues. CDR3 sequence reads: CASSDRAPNTEAFF. In DNA form, the CDR3 reads TGTGCCAGCAGTGACAGGGCCCCGAACACTGAAGCTTTCTTT.

J is TRBJ1-1 and V is TRBV12-5, with D unclear. CDR1 is LGHNT and CDR2 is FRNRAP in the germline V gene. The CDR3 loop spans 11 amino acids. CDR3 protein: CASSVNTEAFF. CDR3 in DNA: TGTGCCTCGAGTGTGAACACTGAAGCTTTCTTT.

This clone was picked up a small number of times. The chain recombines TRBV6-2 or TRBV6-3 with TRBJ1-2, with 7 bases fitting TRBD1. The CDR3 covers 13 residues. The V gene's germline CDR1 is MNHEY and CDR2 SVGEGT. Unmatched junction bases numbered 2, after V lost 1 base and J lost 6 bases. CDR3 in DNA: TGTGCCAGCAGTTACTTGGGACAGAATGGCTACACCTTC. It specifies CASSYLGQNGYTF.

The CDR3 sequence: CAWSRVGAQYF. The CDR3 nucleotides are TGTGCCTGGAGTAGGGTAGGGGCGCAGTACTTC. The rearrangement links TRBV30 to TRBJ2-7; TRBD1 might be the D (5 bases). The CDR3 covers 11 residues. With 2 bases removed from V and 9 bases from J, the gap between germline ends came to 11 bases. Germline V lookup: CDR1 GTSNPN, CDR2 SVGIG (reference sequence).

The chain combines TRBV18 with TRBJ1-5, with TRBD1 matching 7 bases. Trimming at V came to 4 bases and at J to 4 bases, leaving 1 base not matched to a gene. The CDR3 spans 13 residues. Per the germline V gene, CDR1 is KGHSH and CDR2 is LQKENI. The CDR3 coding sequence is TGTGCCAGCTCACAGGACAGGAATCAGCCCCAGCATTTT. Translated, it gives CASSQDRNQPQHF.